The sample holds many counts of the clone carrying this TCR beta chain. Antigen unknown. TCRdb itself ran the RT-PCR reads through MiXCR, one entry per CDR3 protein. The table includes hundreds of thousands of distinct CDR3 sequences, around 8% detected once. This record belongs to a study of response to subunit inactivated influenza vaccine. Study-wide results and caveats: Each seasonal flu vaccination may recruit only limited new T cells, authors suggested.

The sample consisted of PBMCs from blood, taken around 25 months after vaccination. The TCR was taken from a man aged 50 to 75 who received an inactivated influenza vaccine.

CDR3 loop: CASSSLAGGETQYF. For the CDR3, the DNA is TGTGCCAGCAGTTCCCTAGCGGGAGGAGAGACCCAGTACTTC. The rearrangement uses TRBV28 and TRBJ2-5; 11 bases are shared with TRBD2. Looked up from germline, CDR1 is MDHEN and CDR2 is SYDVKM. V lost 4 bases, J lost 4 bases, and 2 bases stayed unmatched. This CDR3 has 14 residues.